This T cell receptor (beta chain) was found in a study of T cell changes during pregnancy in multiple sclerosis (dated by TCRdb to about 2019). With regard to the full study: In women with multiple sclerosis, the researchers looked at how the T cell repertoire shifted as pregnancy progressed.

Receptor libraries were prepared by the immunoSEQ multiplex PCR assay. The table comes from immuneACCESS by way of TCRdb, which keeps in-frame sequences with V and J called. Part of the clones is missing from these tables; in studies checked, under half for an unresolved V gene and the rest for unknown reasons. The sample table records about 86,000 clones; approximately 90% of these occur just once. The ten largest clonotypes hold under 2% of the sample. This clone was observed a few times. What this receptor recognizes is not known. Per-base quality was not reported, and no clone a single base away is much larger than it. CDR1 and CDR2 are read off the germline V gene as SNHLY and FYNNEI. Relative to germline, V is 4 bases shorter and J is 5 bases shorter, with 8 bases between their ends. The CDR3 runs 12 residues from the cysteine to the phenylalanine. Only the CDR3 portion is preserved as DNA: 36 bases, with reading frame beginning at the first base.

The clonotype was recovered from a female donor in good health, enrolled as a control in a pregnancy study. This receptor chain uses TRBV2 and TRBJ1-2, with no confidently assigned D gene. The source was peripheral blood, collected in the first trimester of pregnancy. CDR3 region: CASSGGSYGYTF. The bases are TGTGCCAGCAGTGGAGGGAGTTATGGCTACACCTTC.